These 29 T cell receptor beta chains were sequenced from one sample in a study of blood T cell repertoires in COVID-19. The assay was immunoSEQ multiplex PCR, and TCRdb's table has in-frame clones only and misses some. The repertoire holds 110,000 to 150,000 clones, with more than 75% as singletons. The sequenced material came from PBMCs or T cells enriched from blood (not recorded which). The receptors come from a man aged 55 to 70 who had recovered from COVID-19.

The chain combines TRBV28 with TRBJ1-5; 7 bases line up with TRBD1. The germline CDR1 and CDR2 sequences are MDHEN and SYDVKM. CDR3 length equals 15 residues. Trimming at V came to 7 bases and at J to 5 bases, leaving 11 bases not matched to a gene. CDR3 sequence reads: CASNHLTGSDQPQHF. As DNA, the CDR3 is TGTGCCAGCAATCACTTGACAGGGTCCGATCAGCCCCAGCATTTT.

The V call is TRBV7-8, the J call TRBJ1-1; D gene uncertain. Trimming removed 1 base from V and 4 bases from J, with 7 bases in between. Per the germline V gene, CDR1 is SGHVS and CDR2 is FQNEAQ. CDR3 length: 13 amino acids. Here the CDR3 DNA reads TGTGCCAGCAGCTTAGAGGAGGGCACTGAAGCTTTCTTT. Residues: CASSLEEGTEAFF.

The rearrangement joins TRBV12-5 to TRBJ2-7; maybe TRBD2 (6 bases). From germline, CDR1 is LGHNT and CDR2 FRNRAP. The CDR3 spans 13 residues. The V and J ends lost 7 bases and 6 bases respectively, with 16 bases between them. The CDR3 DNA sequence: TGTGCTAGTGCCCTTGGGTTGGGGGGCGAGCAGTACTTC. It codes for CASALGLGGEQYF.

The chain carries TRBV7-8 and TRBJ2-4; 8 bases are a match to TRBD1. The CDR3 is 19 amino acids. V lost 4 bases to trimming and J lost 0 bases; unmatched junction nucleotides: 14. The germline gives CDR1 SGHVS, CDR2 FQNEAQ. CDR3 amino acids: CASSSLTLPDRVAKNIQYF. DNA of the CDR3: TGTGCCAGCAGCTCCCTCACTCTACCGGACAGGGTAGCCAAAAACATTCAGTACTTC.

The rearrangement uses TRBV6-5 and TRBJ1-5; D perhaps matches TRBD1 (5 bases). Trimming took 4 bases from V and 4 from J, leaving 14 bases between them. Germline values: CDR1 MNHEY, CDR2 SVGAGI. The length of the CDR3 is 15 residues. Here the CDR3 DNA reads TGTGCCAGCAGTTCGAGCCAGGGTCGGAATCAGCCCCAGCATTTT. Its protein is CASSSSQGRNQPQHF.

The genes are TRBV14 and TRBJ2-7, with 8 bases fitting TRBD1. The trim removed 4 bases at V and 5 bases at J, leaving 13 bases unmatched. Germline loops: CDR1 SGHDN, CDR2 FVKESK. The length of the CDR3 is 16 residues. In DNA form, the CDR3 reads TGTGCCAGCAGCCCGCCGGGACAGGCCTTTGGGAACGAGCAGTACTTC. As protein: CASSPPGQAFGNEQYF.

The V and J genes are TRBV6-5 and TRBJ2-5; unclear D gene. The CDR3 totals 13 residues. V gave up 7 bases and J gave up 5 bases, with 14 bases separating them. Germline-derived CDR1 and CDR2 are MNHEY and SVGAGI. The CDR3 protein is CASNPPGLETQYF. In DNA form, the CDR3 reads TGTGCCAGCAATCCCCCCGGTCTGGAGACCCAGTACTTC.

The rearrangement links TRBV27 to TRBJ1-1, with 9 bases fitting TRBD1. Trimming took 6 bases from V and 2 from J; bases not matched to a gene: 7. Looked up from germline, CDR1 is MNHEY and CDR2 is SMNVEV (reference sequence). The CDR3 totals 15 residues. The CDR3 nucleotides are TGTGCCAGCAGCGGCTGGGGACAGGGCAACACTGAAGCTTTCTTT. Translation gives CASSGWGQGNTEAFF.

This rearrangement joins TRBV18 to TRBJ2-3, with TRBD2 identical over 7 bases. CDR1 is KGHSH and CDR2 is LQKENI in the germline V gene. The V and J ends lost 6 bases and 1 base, in that order; junction bases with no gene match: 7. The CDR3 runs to 15 residues. The CDR3 spells CASSRDRGGTDTQYF. CDR3 coding DNA: TGTGCCAGCTCCCGAGATCGGGGGGGCACAGATACGCAGTATTTT.

The V and J genes are TRBV4-2 and TRBJ1-3; D is ambiguous. Trimming took 0 bases from V and 4 from J, leaving 10 bases between them. The CDR3 extends over 15 amino acids. Germline V gene sequence: CDR1 LGHNA, CDR2 YNFKEQ. The CDR3 DNA is TGTGCCAGCAGCCAAGAGAATACTGAGGGAAACACCATATATTTT. It specifies CASSQENTEGNTIYF.

The rearrangement joins TRBV11-2 to TRBJ2-1; 7 bases align to TRBD1. Germline V gene lookup returns CDR1 SGHAT and CDR2 FQNNGV. The V and J ends lost 5 bases and 6 bases, in that order; junction bases with no gene match: 4. The CDR3 has 13 residues. CDR3 sequence: CASSPYRGNEQFF. The CDR3 nucleotides are TGTGCCAGCAGCCCTTACAGGGGCAATGAGCAGTTCTTC.

The chain carries TRBV7-3 and TRBJ2-2, with D perhaps matching TRBD2 (6 bases). The V gene's germline CDR1 is SGHTA and CDR2 FQGTGA. There are 14 residues in the CDR3. With 5 bases removed from V and 3 bases from J, the gap between germline ends came to 10 bases. CDR3 region: CASSGLAHTGELFF. The CDR3 nucleotides are TGTGCCAGCAGCGGTCTAGCGCACACCGGGGAGCTGTTTTTT. Looking up the rest from reference TRBV7-3 and TRBJ2-2 gives the full variable domain: GAGVSQTPSNKVTEKGKYVELRCDPISGHTALYWYRQSLGQGPEFLIYFQGTGAADDSGLPNDRFFAVRPEGSVSTLKIQRTERGDSAVYLCASSGLAHTGELFFGEGSRLTVL.

The rearrangement joins TRBV6-5 to TRBJ1-1, with a weak D call TRBD1 (5 bases). This CDR3 has 14 residues. Deletions cut 7 bases from V and 5 bases from J, with 17 bases between. The germline V gene has CDR1 MNHEY and CDR2 SVGAGI. CDR3 in DNA: TGTGCCAGCACTCGGGCCCCCCGGGGGACTGAAGCTTTCTTT. Residues: CASTRAPRGTEAFF.

The chain uses TRBV6-4 and TRBJ2-3; D is unresolved. The CDR3 totals 14 residues. Trimming pared 4 bases from V and 4 bases from J, leaving 12 bases between. The V gene's germline CDR1 is MRHNA and CDR2 SNTAGT. The CDR3 reads CASSAGVTADTQYF. The CDR3 DNA is TGTGCCAGCAGTGCAGGCGTCACGGCAGATACGCAGTATTTT.

The chain joins TRBV2 to TRBJ1-6; D unresolved. Germline loops: CDR1 SNHLY, CDR2 FYNNEI. V was shortened by 2 bases and J by 10 bases, with 12 bases between the two germline ends. The CDR3 has 14 amino acids. The chain's CDR3 is CASSELGIGSPLHF. The CDR3 nucleotides are TGTGCCAGCAGTGAACTCGGGATAGGGTCACCCCTCCACTTT.

V usage is TRBV7-8 and J usage is TRBJ1-1; the D is unclear. Trimming shortened V by 5 bases and J by 7 bases, and 17 bases separated the two germline ends. From germline, CDR1 is SGHVS and CDR2 FQNEAQ. The CDR3 covers 14 residues. The CDR3 protein is CASSPIAGMGEAFF. Written as DNA, the CDR3 is TGTGCCAGCAGCCCCATAGCGGGGATGGGTGAAGCTTTCTTT.

The genes are TRBV2 and TRBJ1-2; no reliable D call. Trimming stripped 5 bases from V and 9 bases from J, with 13 bases between. Germline V gives CDR1 SNHLY, CDR2 FYNNEI. CDR3 length: 12 residues. The CDR3 coding sequence is TGTGCCAGCAGTAATACGCCAGGCAGCTACACCTTC. Its translation is CASSNTPGSYTF.

This clone came up a few times. V gene TRBV21-1 combines with J gene TRBJ1-4. TRBV21-1 is a listed pseudogene. This CDR3 region has 19 residues. CDR3 sequence (DNA): TGTGCCAGCAGCAGGCCCCGTGACCTTAGACGCGGAAGGAATGAAAAACTGTTTTTT. Encoded protein: CASSRPRDLRRGRNEKLFF.

This rearrangement joins TRBV14 to TRBJ2-6, with TRBD2 as a possible D gene (6 bases). Germline values: CDR1 SGHDN, CDR2 FVKESK. The CDR3 is 16 amino acids. With 7 bases removed from V and 0 bases from J, the gap between germline ends came to 13 bases. The CDR3 DNA follows: TGTGCCAGCACCTTGGGACTGATCTCTGGGGCCAACGTCCTGACTTTC. This encodes CASTLGLISGANVLTF.

The chain carries TRBV19 and TRBJ2-2, with 10 bases aligning to TRBD1. The CDR3 extends over 16 amino acids. Germline loops: CDR1 LNHDA, CDR2 SQIVND (reference sequence). J gave up 2 bases and V 5 bases, and 5 bases lay outside the gene matches. The CDR3 region is CASSPRDRGNTGELFF. CDR3 coding DNA: TGTGCCAGTAGTCCCAGGGACAGGGGAAACACCGGGGAGCTGTTTTTT.

This chain links TRBV4-1 with TRBJ1-5; 11 positions match TRBD1. Germline values: CDR1 MGHRA, CDR2 YSYEKL. This CDR3 has 16 residues. Losses at the gene ends were 3 bases for V and 11 bases for J; bases not matched to a gene: 12. The CDR3 protein is CASSQDRGRRPQAQHF. In nucleotides, the CDR3 is TGCGCCAGCAGCCAGGACAGGGGGCGCCGTCCCCAGGCCCAGCATTTT.

This clone is a singleton in its sample. CDR3 nucleotides: TGCAGCGTTAGACTAGCGCTAACCTACGAGCAGTACTTC. Its protein product is CSVRLALTYEQYF. The rearrangement links TRBV29-1 to TRBJ2-7, with 8 positions matching TRBD2. J gave up 2 bases and V 5 bases, and 5 bases lay outside the gene matches. The germline CDR1 and CDR2 sequences are SQVTM and ANQGSEA. The CDR3 contains 13 residues.

CDR3: CASSLRRGLGNTIYF. CDR3 sequence (DNA): TGTGCCAGCAGCTTGCGGAGGGGACTTGGAAACACCATATATTTT. The chain combines TRBV7-8 with TRBJ1-3; D is perhaps TRBD1 (5 bases). The germline V gene has CDR1 SGHVS and CDR2 FQNEAQ. V gave up 3 bases and J gave up 3 bases, with 12 bases separating them. The CDR3 spans 15 residues.

The rearrangement links TRBV28 to TRBJ1-4, with TRBD1 matching over 7 bases. V lost 5 bases and J lost 1; bases outside the gene matches: 7. The CDR3 consists of 16 residues. Per the germline V gene, CDR1 is MDHEN and CDR2 is SYDVKM. The CDR3 region is CASSRGGAGTNEKLFF. CDR3 sequence (DNA): TGTGCCAGCAGTAGAGGGGGCGCGGGAACTAATGAAAAACTGTTTTTT.

The chain carries TRBV5-6 and TRBJ2-5; 12 positions match TRBD2. The germline CDR1 and CDR2 sequences are SGHDT and YYEEEE. This CDR3 is built from 17 residues. The junction had 10 bases not matched to a gene; V was cut back by 5 bases and J by 2 bases. Here the CDR3 DNA reads TGTGCCAGCAGTGACCTCGGGACTAGCGGGCCTCAAGAGACCCAGTACTTC. It codes for CASSDLGTSGPQETQYF.

This chain links TRBV4-1 with TRBJ2-1, with 13 bases lining up with TRBD2. Trimming cost V 3 bases and J 8 bases; bases outside gene matches: 7. Germline V gives CDR1 MGHRA, CDR2 YSYEKL. CDR3 size: 16 residues. The CDR3 DNA is TGCGCCAGCAGCCAGGAACTAGCGGGGGGGCAATATGAGCAGTTCTTC. This translates into CASSQELAGGQYEQFF.

The chain is built from TRBV5-6 and TRBJ2-7; D perhaps matches TRBD1 (7 bases). The V gene's germline CDR1 is SGHDT and CDR2 YYEEEE. This CDR3 is built from 15 residues. Trimming removed 4 bases at V and 6 bases at J, with 20 bases between. CDR3 protein: CASSTWGRGDAEQYF. The CDR3 DNA reads as TGTGCCAGCAGCACGTGGGGCAGGGGGGACGCCGAGCAGTACTTC. Full variable domain (missing parts from reference TRBV5-6 and TRBJ2-7): DAGVTQSPTHLIKTRGQQVTLRCSPKSGHDTVSWYQQALGQGPQFIFQYYEEEERQRGNFPDRFSGHQFPNYSSELNVNALLLGDSALYLCASSTWGRGDAEQYFGPGTRLTVT.

This chain's CDR3 is CASRFGQSNQPQHF. The CDR3 nucleotides read TGTGCCAGTAGGTTTGGACAGAGTAATCAGCCCCAGCATTTT. V gene TRBV19 combines with J gene TRBJ1-5; D is possibly TRBD1 (6 bases). V was cut by 6 bases and J by 4 bases, with 13 bases left in between. The CDR3 is made up of 14 amino acids. CDR1 and CDR2 (germline): LNHDA, SQIVND (reference sequence).

The rearrangement uses TRBV18 and TRBJ1-1, with D maybe TRBD1 (6 bases). Trimming removed 3 bases at V and 5 bases at J, with 13 bases between. This CDR3 comprises 14 residues. Germline CDR1 KGHSH, CDR2 LQKENI. This CDR3 reads CASSPLGQSTEAFF. Here the CDR3 DNA reads TGTGCCAGCTCACCTCTAGGACAGTCGACTGAAGCTTTCTTT. The full variable domain, in which reference TRBV18 and TRBJ1-1 provide the parts outside the CDR3, is NAGVMQNPRHLVRRRGQEARLRCSPMKGHSHVYWYRQLPEEGLKFMVYLQKENIIDESGMPKERFSAEFPKEGPSILRIQQVVRGDSAAYFCASSPLGQSTEAFFGQGTRLTVV.